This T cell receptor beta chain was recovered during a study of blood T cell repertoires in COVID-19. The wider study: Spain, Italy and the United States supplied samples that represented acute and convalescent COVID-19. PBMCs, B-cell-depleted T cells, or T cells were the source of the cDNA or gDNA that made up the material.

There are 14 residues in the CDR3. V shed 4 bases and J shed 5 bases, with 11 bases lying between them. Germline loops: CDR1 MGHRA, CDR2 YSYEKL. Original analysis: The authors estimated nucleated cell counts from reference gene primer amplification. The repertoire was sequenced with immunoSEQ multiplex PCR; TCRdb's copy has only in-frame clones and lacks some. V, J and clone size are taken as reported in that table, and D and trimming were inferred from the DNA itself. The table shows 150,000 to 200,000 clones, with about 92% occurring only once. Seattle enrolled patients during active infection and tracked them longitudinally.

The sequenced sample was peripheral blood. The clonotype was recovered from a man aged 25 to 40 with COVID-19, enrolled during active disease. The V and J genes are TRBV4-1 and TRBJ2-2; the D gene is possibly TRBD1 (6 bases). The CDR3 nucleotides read TGCGCCAGCAGCCTCCCCACAGGGACCGGGGAGCTGTTTTTT. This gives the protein CASSLPTGTGELFF.